Presented here are 28 T cell receptor beta chains from one specimen sequenced in a study of T cells expressing NK-cell markers. TCRdb reanalyzed the 5' RACE reads and collapses them to one entry per CDR3 protein, without DNA. Its table lists roughly 110,000 distinct CDR3 sequences. The sample was blood T cells: a sorted CD56 or NKG2C T cell subset, CD4+ or CD8+ T cells, or bulk PBMC T cells (not recorded which). These receptors were obtained from a woman between 18 and 69 years old in good health.

V and J are TRBV15 and TRBJ2-1; TCRdb picks TRBD2, but there is no DNA to check that call. The CDR3 is 14 residues long. Germline-derived CDR1 and CDR2 are LNHNV and YYDKDF (reference sequence). The CDR3: CATSILAGYNEQFF. The whole variable domain, filled in from reference TRBV15 and TRBJ2-1, reads DAMVIQNPRYQVTQFGKPVTLSCSQTLNHNVMYWYQQKSSQAPKLLFHYYDKDFNNEADTPDNFQSRRPNTSFCFLDIRSPGLGDTAMYLCATSILAGYNEQFFGPGTRLTVL.

This chain connects TRBV12-3 or TRBV12-4 to TRBJ2-7; the TRBD2 assignment by TCRdb is unverifiable without DNA. The CDR3 extends over 15 amino acids. The CDR3 is CASSLAGSGSYEQYF.

V and J are TRBV6-1 and TRBJ2-3; TCRdb reports TRBD1, a call that lacks DNA to check it against. CDR1 MNHNS and CDR2 SASEGT come from the germline V gene. This CDR3 spans 15 amino acids. The CDR3 sequence: CASNRQGPTTDTQYF.

This chain uses TRBV9 with TRBJ1-1. In germline, CDR1 is SGDLS, CDR2 YYNGEE. This CDR3 spans 15 amino acids. This chain's CDR3 is CASSPGGGLGTEAFF.

The chain uses TRBV7-8 and TRBJ1-4; the D call from TCRdb, TRBD1, cannot be confirmed without DNA. This CDR3 contains 18 residues. Germline CDR1 SGHVS, CDR2 FQNEAQ. The CDR3 here is CASSLAGTGAATNEKLFF.

The chain uses TRBV12-3 or TRBV12-4 and TRBJ2-3; TCRdb gives TRBD2 as the D gene, but with no DNA this cannot be confirmed. The CDR3 length is 14 residues. CDR3 region: CASSRTSGTDTQYF.

This chain connects TRBV7-2 to TRBJ2-2; TCRdb returns TRBD2, unconfirmable since there is no DNA. Germline lookup yields CDR1 SGHTA and CDR2 FQGNSA. This CDR3 spans 16 amino acids. The CDR3 sequence: CASSTELAGDPGELFF.

This chain uses TRBV4-2 with TRBJ1-4. The CDR3 length is 16 residues. Germline loops: CDR1 LGHNA, CDR2 YNFKEQ. The CDR3 loop reads CASSQEVLLANEKLFF.

The genes are TRBV6-1 and TRBJ1-2. The germline CDR1 and CDR2 sequences are MNHNS and SASEGT. The CDR3 consists of 13 residues. The CDR3 loop reads CASSTPEDRGYTF.

The V gene is TRBV19, the J gene TRBJ1-2; TCRdb names TRBD1, which stays unverified in the absence of DNA. Germline assignment: CDR1 LNHDA and CDR2 SQIVND (reference sequence). The CDR3 runs 15 residues. This CDR3 is CASSITPTGPRGYTF.

The chain employs TRBV11-1 and TRBJ2-1; TCRdb's D call of TRBD2 is untestable without DNA. The CDR3 runs to 15 residues. Germline V lookup: CDR1 SGHAT, CDR2 FQDESV (reference sequence). CDR3 sequence: CASRLRLADNAEQFF.

The gene calls are TRBV6-2 or TRBV6-3 and TRBJ2-7; TCRdb proposes TRBD1, but this gene call is untestable without DNA. Germline-derived CDR1 and CDR2 are MNHEY and SVGEGT. CDR3 size: 17 residues. CDR3 loop: CASSYPPRQDLSYEQYF.

This chain joins TRBV25-1 and TRBJ1-5; lacking DNA, the TRBD1 call made by TCRdb goes unchecked. The CDR3 has 15 amino acids. Germline values: CDR1 MGHDK, CDR2 SYGVNS. The CDR3 spells CASSEGVTGSQPQHF. Filled out from reference TRBV25-1 and TRBJ1-5, the complete variable domain reads EADIYQTPRYLVIGTGKKITLECSQTMGHDKMYWYQQDPGMELHLIHYSYGVNSTEKGDLSSESTVSRIRTEHFPLTLESARPSHTSQYLCASSEGVTGSQPQHFGDGTRLSIL.

The chain joins TRBV2 to TRBJ1-1. Germline V gene lookup returns CDR1 SNHLY and CDR2 FYNNEI. This CDR3 is 13 amino acids long. The CDR3 region is CASIGTANTEAFF. Full variable domain (outside the CDR3, taken from reference TRBV2 and TRBJ1-1): EPEVTQTPSHQVTQMGQEVILRCVPISNHLYFYWYRQILGQKVEFLVSFYNNEISEKSEIFDDQFSVERPDGSNFTLKIRSTKLEDSAMYFCASIGTANTEAFFGQGTRLTVV.

The rearrangement joins TRBV9 to TRBJ2-5; the TCRdb D gene call, TRBD2, has no DNA to confirm it. The CDR3 sequence is 15 residues long. Germline CDR1 reads SGDLS; CDR2 reads YYNGEE. The CDR3 spells CASSPSGAGGETQYF.

The V gene is TRBV12-3 or TRBV12-4, the J gene TRBJ2-1; absent DNA, TCRdb's TRBD2 call cannot be checked. The CDR3 is 16 amino acids. Here the CDR3 reads CASSVPGLAGYNEQFF.

The J gene is TRBJ2-1, the V gene TRBV7-2; TCRdb's D call of TRBD2 is untestable without DNA. CDR1 and CDR2 (germline): SGHTA, FQGNSA. This CDR3 has 15 amino acids. CDR3 protein: CASSWGTSGANEQFF. The full variable domain, completed using reference TRBV7-2 and TRBJ2-1, is GAGVSQSPSNKVTEKGKDVELRCDPISGHTALYWYRQSLGQGLEFLIYFQGNSAPDKSGLPSDRFSAERTGGSVSTLTIQRTQQEDSAVYLCASSWGTSGANEQFFGPGTRLTVL.

The chain carries TRBV7-2 and TRBJ1-1. The CDR3 is 11 amino acids. CDR1 is SGHTA, CDR2 FQGNSA, per germline. Here the CDR3 reads CASSLAAEAFF.

This rearrangement joins TRBV10-2 to TRBJ2-1; no DNA is available, so the TRBD2 call from TCRdb remains unchecked. There are 16 residues in the CDR3. Germline lookup yields CDR1 WSHSY and CDR2 SAAADI. The CDR3 spells CASSPILAGGFGEQFF.

The chain carries TRBV5-5 and TRBJ2-7; there is no DNA to check the TCRdb D call of TRBD2. Germline CDR1 is SGHKS and CDR2 is YYEKEE (reference sequence). This CDR3 has 16 amino acids. The chain's CDR3 is CASSLSGLGGFYEQYF.

The chain uses TRBV19 and TRBJ2-1; lacking DNA, the TRBD1 call made by TCRdb goes unchecked. The CDR3 has 14 residues. Germline lookup yields CDR1 LNHDA and CDR2 SQIVND (reference sequence). CDR3 protein: CASSAGTAYNEQFF. The complete variable domain, with remaining parts taken from reference TRBV19 and TRBJ2-1, reads DGGITQSPKYLFRKEGQNVTLSCEQNLNHDAMYWYRQDPGQGLRLIYYSQIVNDFQKGDIAEGYSVSREKKESFPLTVTSAQKNPTAFYLCASSAGTAYNEQFFGPGTRLTVL.

The chain combines TRBV11-2 with TRBJ1-1; no DNA is available, so the TRBD1 call from TCRdb remains unchecked. CDR3 length: 15 residues. Per the germline V gene, CDR1 is SGHAT and CDR2 is FQNNGV. The CDR3 loop reads CASSFDGTGRNEAFF.

This chain uses TRBV7-9 with TRBJ1-1. Germline V gene sequence: CDR1 SEHNR, CDR2 FQNEAQ (reference sequence). The CDR3 contains 12 residues. CDR3 sequence reads: CASSFPNTEAFF.

The chain employs TRBV19 and TRBJ2-7; absent DNA, TCRdb's TRBD2 call cannot be checked. The CDR3 has 15 residues. Germline V gene data show CDR1 as LNHDA and CDR2 as SQIVND (reference sequence). The CDR3 reads CATKGPTSGSYEQYF.

The J gene is TRBJ2-1, the V gene TRBV9; TCRdb lists TRBD1, though no DNA is available to test this call. There are 18 residues in the CDR3. The germline CDR1 and CDR2 sequences are SGDLS and YYNGEE. The CDR3 reads CASSVQSRTGGVDNEQFF.

V usage is TRBV6-4 and J usage is TRBJ2-1; TCRdb's assignment of TRBD1 cannot be checked, as there is no DNA. The CDR3 extends over 14 amino acids. From germline, CDR1 is MRHNA and CDR2 SNTAGT. CDR3 amino acids: CASSEGAEYNEQFF.

The chain uses TRBV6-1 and TRBJ1-1; without DNA, the TCRdb call of TRBD1 cannot be checked. The germline V gene has CDR1 MNHNS and CDR2 SASEGT. This CDR3 region has 15 residues. CDR3 region: CASSQGQEVVTEAFF.

The chain is built from TRBV6-6 and TRBJ2-7; TCRdb's D call of TRBD2 is untestable without DNA. Germline assignment: CDR1 MNHNY and CDR2 SVGAGI (reference sequence). The CDR3 sequence is 13 residues long. CDR3 in amino acids: CASSYEGRYEQYF.